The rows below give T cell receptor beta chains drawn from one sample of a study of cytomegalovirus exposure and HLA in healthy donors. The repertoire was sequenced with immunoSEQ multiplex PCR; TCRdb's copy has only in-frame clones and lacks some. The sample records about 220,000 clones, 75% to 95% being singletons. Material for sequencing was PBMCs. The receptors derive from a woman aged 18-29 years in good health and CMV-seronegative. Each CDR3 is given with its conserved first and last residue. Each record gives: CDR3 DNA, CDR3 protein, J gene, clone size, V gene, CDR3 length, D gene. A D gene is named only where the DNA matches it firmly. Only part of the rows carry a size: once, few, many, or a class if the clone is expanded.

CDR3nt: TGTGCCAGCTCGGACAGGTACGAGCAGTACTTC
CDR3aa: CASSDRYEQYF
j_gene: TRBJ2-7
abundance: .
v_gene: TRBV6-5
len: 11
d_gene: TRBD1

CDR3nt: TGTGCCAGCAGCTCCACCGGGACAGGGGGCACCGGGGAGCTGTTTTTT
CDR3aa: CASSSTGTGGTGELFF
j_gene: TRBJ2-2
abundance: .
v_gene: TRBV5-5
len: 16
d_gene: TRBD1

CDR3nt: TGTGCCAGCACCTCGGACAGGGAGAACTATGGCTACACCTTC
CDR3aa: CASTSDRENYGYTF
j_gene: TRBJ1-2
abundance: .
v_gene: TRBV5-4
len: 14
d_gene: TRBD1

CDR3nt: TGTGCCAGCAGTGATTACCCCGCGGGAGGGGCCTACGAGCAGTACTTC
CDR3aa: CASSDYPAGGAYEQYF
j_gene: TRBJ2-7
abundance: once
v_gene: TRBV25-1
len: 16
d_gene: TRBD2

CDR3nt: TGTGCCAGCAGCCCCAACGGGAGTCCGAACACCGGGGAGCTGTTTTTT
CDR3aa: CASSPNGSPNTGELFF
j_gene: TRBJ2-2
abundance: .
v_gene: TRBV7-6
len: 16
d_gene: .

CDR3nt: TGTGCCAGCAGCCCCCTTTCGGACTATGGCTACACCTTC
CDR3aa: CASSPLSDYGYTF
j_gene: TRBJ1-2
abundance: .
v_gene: TRBV5-6
len: 13
d_gene: .

CDR3nt: TGCGCCAGCAGCCAAGCGGAATTAGCGATCTACGAGCAGTACTTC
CDR3aa: CASSQAELAIYEQYF
j_gene: TRBJ2-7
abundance: .
v_gene: TRBV4-1
len: 15
d_gene: .

CDR3nt: TGCGCCAGCAGTCGGGGACAGGGGGACACTGAAGCTTTCTTT
CDR3aa: CASSRGQGDTEAFF
j_gene: TRBJ1-1
abundance: .
v_gene: TRBV10-1
len: 14
d_gene: TRBD1

CDR3nt: TGTGCCAGCAGTTTATTGGGCCCAGGGGTGGGGTACGAGCAGTACTTC
CDR3aa: CASSLLGPGVGYEQYF
j_gene: TRBJ2-7
abundance: .
v_gene: TRBV27
len: 16
d_gene: .

CDR3nt: TGTGCCAGCAGCTTAGGAACAGGGGCAGACGAGCAGTACTTC
CDR3aa: CASSLGTGADEQYF
j_gene: TRBJ2-7
abundance: few
v_gene: TRBV7-6
len: 14
d_gene: TRBD1

CDR3nt: TGTGCCAGCAGCTTACCGGGGGCAGATACGCAGTATTTT
CDR3aa: CASSLPGADTQYF
j_gene: TRBJ2-3
abundance: once
v_gene: TRBV7-8
len: 13
d_gene: .

CDR3nt: TGTGCCAGCAGTTTATTGGCTAGTTCCTACAATGAGCAGTTCTTC
CDR3aa: CASSLLASSYNEQFF
j_gene: TRBJ2-1
abundance: .
v_gene: TRBV28
len: 15
d_gene: .

CDR3nt: TGCGCCAGCAGTCTACAGGGGGATGCCTTTGGTCAGCCCCAGCATTTT
CDR3aa: CASSLQGDAFGQPQHF
j_gene: TRBJ1-5
abundance: .
v_gene: TRBV23-1
len: 16
d_gene: TRBD1

CDR3nt: TGTGCCAGTCAAACAGGAGACGAGGCCAGGAGTCTCTTT
CDR3aa: CASQTGDEARSLF
j_gene: TRBJ1-1
abundance: .
v_gene: TRBV19
len: 13
d_gene: .

CDR3nt: TGTGCCAGCAGTTCATCCCCTCAGGTCTATGGCTACACCTTC
CDR3aa: CASSSSPQVYGYTF
j_gene: TRBJ1-2
abundance: few
v_gene: TRBV27
len: 14
d_gene: .

CDR3nt: TGTGCCAGCAGCTTAAGAGGGGATGGGACAAATGGCTACACCTTC
CDR3aa: CASSLRGDGTNGYTF
j_gene: TRBJ1-2
abundance: .
v_gene: TRBV7-2
len: 15
d_gene: .

CDR3nt: TGTGCCAGCAGTTACGGAGGCTATGGCTACACCTTC
CDR3aa: CASSYGGYGYTF
j_gene: TRBJ1-2
abundance: .
v_gene: TRBV6-5
len: 12
d_gene: .

CDR3nt: TGTGCCAGCAGTGGCCCCAGGGGGTCCGGCACAGATACGCAGTATTTT
CDR3aa: CASSGPRGSGTDTQYF
j_gene: TRBJ2-3
abundance: .
v_gene: TRBV28
len: 16
d_gene: TRBD1

CDR3nt: TGTGCCACCAGTACCGGGACAGGGCTGACAGCTTTCTTT
CDR3aa: CATSTGTGLTAFF
j_gene: TRBJ1-1
abundance: once
v_gene: TRBV15
len: 13
d_gene: TRBD1

CDR3nt: TGTGCCATCAGCGGGAGGATGAGCACAGATACGCAGTATTTT
CDR3aa: CAISGRMSTDTQYF
j_gene: TRBJ2-3
abundance: .
v_gene: TRBV10-3
len: 14
d_gene: TRBD2

CDR3nt: TGTGCCAGTAGTCTATCCCTTCTCAATGAGCAGTTCTTC
CDR3aa: CASSLSLLNEQFF
j_gene: TRBJ2-1
abundance: .
v_gene: TRBV19
len: 13
d_gene: .

CDR3nt: TGTGCCAGCAGTTACTCGGAGGGGTTGGGAGCTGAAGCTTTCTTT
CDR3aa: CASSYSEGLGAEAFF
j_gene: TRBJ1-1
abundance: .
v_gene: TRBV6-5
len: 15
d_gene: .

CDR3nt: TGTGCCAGCAGCAAAGGTAGGACAGGAGATTATGCGAGCTCTGGAAACACCATATATTTT
CDR3aa: CASSKGRTGDYASSGNTIYF
j_gene: TRBJ1-3
abundance: many
v_gene: TRBV21-1
len: 20
d_gene: .

CDR3nt: TGTGCCAGCAGTTTCGGACAGGGGAGCTACGAGCAGTACTTC
CDR3aa: CASSFGQGSYEQYF
j_gene: TRBJ2-7
abundance: few
v_gene: TRBV28
len: 14
d_gene: TRBD1

CDR3nt: TGCGCCAGCAGTGAGTCGTCTCTAAATGAGCAGTTCTTC
CDR3aa: CASSESSLNEQFF
j_gene: TRBJ2-1
abundance: .
v_gene: TRBV10-2
len: 13
d_gene: .

CDR3nt: TGCGCCAGCAGTGAGTCGTCTCACGGAGCCTCCTCCTACGAGCAGTACTTC
CDR3aa: CASSESSHGASSYEQYF
j_gene: TRBJ2-7
abundance: .
v_gene: TRBV10-1
len: 17
d_gene: .

CDR3nt: TGTGCCTGGAGTGTGGCCAGGTTCGCTGAAGCTTTCTTT
CDR3aa: CAWSVARFAEAFF
j_gene: TRBJ1-1
abundance: .
v_gene: TRBV30
len: 13
d_gene: .

CDR3nt: TGTGCCAGCACTCCTCCCGGGAGGGGCCTCGGCTACACCTTC
CDR3aa: CASTPPGRGLGYTF
j_gene: TRBJ1-2
abundance: .
v_gene: TRBV25-1
len: 14
d_gene: .

CDR3nt: TGTGCCAGCAACATGATGGGACAGGAAAACAATGAGCAGTTCTTC
CDR3aa: CASNMMGQENNEQFF
j_gene: TRBJ2-1
abundance: .
v_gene: TRBV27
len: 15
d_gene: TRBD1

CDR3nt: TGTGCCAGCAGTATGACTGGAGGAGGTCGGCAAGAGACCCAGTACTTC
CDR3aa: CASSMTGGGRQETQYF
j_gene: TRBJ2-5
abundance: many
v_gene: TRBV6-4
len: 16
d_gene: .

CDR3nt: TGTGCCAGCAGTTGGACTAGCGGGAACACCGGGGAGCTGTTTTTT
CDR3aa: CASSWTSGNTGELFF
j_gene: TRBJ2-2
abundance: once
v_gene: TRBV6-5
len: 15
d_gene: TRBD2

CDR3nt: TGTGCCAGTAGTGAGTGGGGGGGATTGAACACTGAAGCTTTCTTT
CDR3aa: CASSEWGGLNTEAFF
j_gene: TRBJ1-1
abundance: .
v_gene: TRBV19
len: 15
d_gene: .

CDR3nt: TGCAGCGTTGAAGAGGGGCTAGCGGGAGGGGGGGGGCAGTTCTTC
CDR3aa: CSVEEGLAGGGGQFF
j_gene: TRBJ2-1
abundance: .
v_gene: TRBV29-1
len: 15
d_gene: TRBD2

CDR3nt: TGCGCCAGCAGCCCCGACAGGGAACTAAACTATGGCTACACCTTC
CDR3aa: CASSPDRELNYGYTF
j_gene: TRBJ1-2
abundance: .
v_gene: TRBV5-1
len: 15
d_gene: TRBD1

CDR3nt: TGTGCCAGCAGCCCCACCCTCCGGGGGGCTTACTATGGCTACACCTTC
CDR3aa: CASSPTLRGAYYGYTF
j_gene: TRBJ1-2
abundance: .
v_gene: TRBV7-8
len: 16
d_gene: .

CDR3nt: TGTGCCAGCAGTGGATCCTCGGGGACAGAGAATTCACCCCTCCACTTT
CDR3aa: CASSGSSGTENSPLHF
j_gene: TRBJ1-6
abundance: once
v_gene: TRBV27
len: 16
d_gene: TRBD1

CDR3nt: TGTGCCAGTAGTGCGGGACAGGGCGGGGGGTACGAGCAGTACTTC
CDR3aa: CASSAGQGGGYEQYF
j_gene: TRBJ2-7
abundance: .
v_gene: TRBV19
len: 15
d_gene: .